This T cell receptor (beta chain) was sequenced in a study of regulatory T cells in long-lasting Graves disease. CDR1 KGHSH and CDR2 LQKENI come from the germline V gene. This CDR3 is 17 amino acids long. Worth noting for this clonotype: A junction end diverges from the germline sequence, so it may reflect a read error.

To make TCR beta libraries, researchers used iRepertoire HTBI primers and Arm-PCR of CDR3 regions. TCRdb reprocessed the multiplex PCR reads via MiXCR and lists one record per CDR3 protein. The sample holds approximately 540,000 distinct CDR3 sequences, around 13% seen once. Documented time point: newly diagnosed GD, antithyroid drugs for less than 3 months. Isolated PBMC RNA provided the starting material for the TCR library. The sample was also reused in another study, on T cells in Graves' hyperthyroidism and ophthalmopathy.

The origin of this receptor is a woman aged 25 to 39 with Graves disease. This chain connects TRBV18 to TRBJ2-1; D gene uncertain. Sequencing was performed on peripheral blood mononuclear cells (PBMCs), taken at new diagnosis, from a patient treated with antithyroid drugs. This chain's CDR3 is CASAPPKGISSYNEQFF. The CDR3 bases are TGTGCCAGCGCACCACCGAAAGGGATAAGCTCCTACAATGAGCAGTTCTTC.